Listed below are T cell receptor beta chains from one sample, sequenced in a study of cytomegalovirus exposure and HLA in healthy donors. Profiling relied on immunoSEQ multiplex PCR, and the TCRdb table lists in-frame clones only, not all of them. Found here are over 65,000 clones; the top ten clones hold about 4.6%. The material sequenced was PBMCs. These TCRs come from a man between 25 and 39 years old in good health and CMV-seronegative. Both conserved end residues are part of each CDR3. D genes are given only for firm matches.

TRBJ1-1 TRBV4-1 18 TRBD1 CASSTQELRGLENTEAFF TGCGCCAGCAGCACTCAAGAGCTCAGGGGGCTTGAGAACACTGAAGCTTTCTTT
TRBJ2-2 TRBV11-3 15 TRBD1 CASSPWGQMTGELFF TGTGCCAGCAGCCCCTGGGGACAGATGACCGGGGAGCTGTTTTTT
TRBJ2-7 TRBV11-2 18 TRBD1 CASSLNLGQDLEEYEQYF TGTGCCAGCAGCTTAAACTTAGGACAGGACCTTGAAGAGTACGAGCAGTACTTC
TRBJ1-4 TRBV9 16 - CASSQGGSATNEKLFF TGTGCCAGCAGCCAGGGAGGGTCAGCAACTAATGAAAAACTGTTTTTT
TRBJ2-3 TRBV2 14 - CASSMGLGGGTQYF TGTGCCAGCAGTATGGGACTAGGGGGCGGTACGCAGTATTTT
TRBJ2-2 TRBV4-1 15 - CASSQARLLTGELFF TGCGCCAGCAGCCAAGCGCGACTATTAACCGGGGAGCTGTTTTTT
TRBJ1-1 TRBV7-9 13 TRBD1 CASSLGQRTEAFF TGTGCCAGCAGCCTGGGACAGCGCACTGAAGCTTTCTTT
TRBJ2-1 TRBV7-8 14 TRBD2 CASSLVGGSNEQFF TGTGCCAGCAGCTTAGTCGGGGGGAGCAATGAGCAGTTCTTC
TRBJ2-7 TRBV6-1 14 - CASSDRTNSYEQYF TGTGCCAGCAGTGACAGGACAAACTCCTACGAGCAGTACTTC
TRBJ2-5 TRBV6-5 15 TRBD1 CASRKENRGQETQYF TGTGCCAGCAGAAAAGAGAACAGGGGGCAAGAGACCCAGTACTTC
TRBJ1-6 TRBV7-6 16 - CASSLAQGGIGSPLHF TGTGCCAGCAGCTTAGCGCAAGGGGGTATAGGTTCACCCCTCCACTTT
TRBJ2-5 TRBV9 14 - CASSAPGVGETQYF TGTGCCAGCAGCGCCCCGGGAGTAGGGGAGACCCAGTACTTC
TRBJ1-1 TRBV6-5 14 - CASSYSGGFTEAFF TGTGCCAGCAGTTACTCGGGGGGTTTCACTGAAGCTTTCTTT
TRBJ2-2 TRBV7-6 14 - CASSSYRGGGELFF TGTGCCAGCAGCTCCTACAGGGGAGGCGGGGAGCTGTTTTTT
TRBJ1-1 TRBV9 17 - CASSVGPGGLMNTEAFF TGTGCCAGCAGCGTTGGTCCCGGCGGACTAATGAACACTGAAGCTTTCTTT
TRBJ1-5 TRBV2 14 - CASRAGGRYQPQHF TGTGCCAGCAGGGCGGGGGGCAGATACCAGCCCCAGCATTTT
TRBJ1-5 TRBV4-1 15 TRBD1 CASSPRTGDNQPQHF TGCGCCAGCAGCCCGCGGACAGGAGACAATCAGCCCCAGCATTTT
TRBJ2-1 TRBV13 12 - CASSSGYNEQFF TGTGCCAGCAGCTCCGGCTACAATGAGCAGTTCTTC
TRBJ2-5 TRBV6-6 16 - CASSQSYRERKETQYF TGTGCCAGCAGCCAATCGTATAGAGAGCGGAAAGAGACCCAGTACTTC
TRBJ2-7 TRBV5-4 13 - CASSSRQAHEQYF TGTGCCAGCAGCTCCCGACAGGCCCACGAGCAGTACTTC
TRBJ1-1 TRBV5-1 14 TRBD1 CASGPTDRHTEAFF TGCGCCAGCGGACCCACGGACAGGCACACTGAAGCTTTCTTT
TRBJ1-5 TRBV7-8 14 - CASSPQVSNQPQHF TGTGCCAGCAGCCCACAGGTTAGCAATCAGCCCCAGCATTTT
TRBJ1-2 TRBV6-5 15 - CASSYDHSTYYGYTF TGTGCCAGCAGTTACGACCACAGCACCTACTATGGCTACACCTTC
TRBJ1-3 TRBV18 16 - CASSPLRAHSGNTIYF TGTGCCAGCTCACCGTTGAGGGCGCACTCTGGAAACACCATATATTTT
TRBJ2-7 TRBV7-9 13 - CASSFTSTYEQYF TGTGCCAGCAGCTTCACTAGCACCTACGAGCAGTACTTC
TRBJ2-3 TRBV4-1 18 TRBD1 CASSQAPPRGPNTDTQYF TGCGCCAGCAGCCAAGCCCCTCCCAGGGGGCCAAACACAGATACGCAGTATTTT
TRBJ2-2 TRBV7-9 12 - CASSLSPGELFF TGTGCCAGCAGCTTAAGCCCCGGGGAGCTGTTTTTT
TRBJ1-4 TRBV30 14 - CAWREQATNEKLFF TGTGCCTGGAGAGAACAGGCAACTAATGAAAAACTGTTTTTT
TRBJ2-4 TRBV25-1 17 TRBD1 CASSEPDRGGTKNIQYF TGTGCCAGCAGTGAACCCGACAGGGGGGGAACCAAAAACATTCAGTACTTC
TRBJ2-5 TRBV10-3 14 TRBD2 CAISSSGGPETQYF TGTGCCATCAGTTCTAGCGGGGGCCCGGAGACCCAGTACTTC
TRBJ2-6 TRBV19 17 TRBD1 CASSRGTGRSGANVLTF TGTGCCAGTAGTAGGGGGACAGGGCGCTCTGGGGCCAACGTCCTGACTTTC
TRBJ2-7 TRBV27 14 TRBD1 CASSSGTGPYEQYF TGTGCCAGCAGTTCCGGGACAGGCCCCTACGAGCAGTACTTC
TRBJ2-7 TRBV10-1 12 - CASSGGLGEQYF TGCGCCAGCAGTGGCGGTCTGGGTGAGCAGTACTTC
TRBJ1-1 TRBV6-5 14 - CASSYSAGVSEAFF TGTGCCAGCAGTTACTCGGCAGGGGTCTCTGAAGCTTTCTTT
TRBJ2-1 TRBV7-7 13 TRBD1 CASSRTGANEQFF TGTGCTAGCAGCCGGACAGGGGCCAATGAGCAGTTCTTC
TRBJ2-7 TRBV5-6 15 TRBD1 CASSYGQGLLYEQYF TGTGCCAGCAGCTACGGACAGGGTCTACTCTACGAGCAGTACTTC
TRBJ1-4 TRBV4-3 15 - CASSQDRASGEKLFF TGCGCCAGCAGCCAAGATCGGGCTTCGGGGGAAAAACTGTTTTTT
TRBJ2-3 TRBV14 13 TRBD1 CASSQGQGDTQYF TGTGCCAGCAGCCAAGGACAGGGAGATACGCAGTATTTT
TRBJ1-5 TRBV27 13 - CASSGQGNQPQHF TGTGCCAGCTCCGGACAAGGCAATCAGCCCCAGCATTTT
TRBJ2-1 TRBV18 14 - CASSPGRNYNEQFF TGTGCCAGCTCACCAGGGCGAAACTACAATGAGCAGTTCTTC
TRBJ2-3 TRBV15 13 - CATSARARDTQYF TGTGCCACCAGCGCGAGAGCGAGGGATACGCAGTATTTT
TRBJ2-1 TRBV15 13 - CATSRTTYNEQFF TGTGCCACCAGCAGGACAACCTACAATGAGCAGTTCTTC
TRBJ2-7 TRBV4-2 13 TRBD1 CASSLDRGDEQYF TGTGCCAGCTCCTTGGACAGGGGTGACGAGCAGTACTTC
TRBJ1-2 TRBV4-1 13 - CASSQRGADGYTF TGCGCCAGCAGCCAAAGGGGCGCAGATGGCTACACCTTC